This TCR beta chain was profiled in a study of beta chain features in type 1 diabetes. Findings and limits, study-wide: For TCRB rearrangement, an influence of HLA type remained unresolved here. Across patients, naive, central memory and Treg TCRB repertoires exhibited apparently greater similarity than was observed across healthy donors. VDJ junctions from type 1 diabetes patients carried fewer insertions and larger deletions. Equally in patients and controls, shorter templates might have been favored by PCR.

This clone was observed a few times. Its antigen is not known. Germline V CDR1 and CDR2: GTSNPN, SVGIG (reference sequence). The CDR3 runs to 12 residues. V was clipped by 4 bases and J by 4 bases, with 10 bases between them. Reverse transcription of all isolated RNA meant that expressed TCRB transcripts were sequenced. Libraries were prepared by immunoSEQ multiplex PCR; TCRdb keeps only in-frame clonotypes and omits some of them. The profile covers about 360,000 clones, with roughly 12% appearing a single time and about 0.017% taken by the ten largest. The sequence was obtained from a man aged 18 to 35 in good health. The gene calls are TRBV30 and TRBJ2-5; maybe TRBD2 (6 bases). Sequences were obtained from naive CD4+ T cells from blood. The CDR3 sequence: CAWTSARETQYF. The CDR3 nucleotides are TGTGCCTGGACTAGCGCTAGAGAGACCCAGTACTTC.